This section outlines one T cell receptor beta chain sequence together with its context. Its specificity is not known. Some clones are missing from TCRdb's copy, which holds only in-frame ones; the method was immunoSEQ multiplex PCR. The sample contains 2,500 to 3,000 clones, about four fifths of which appear only once. Histologic diagnosis was independently verified by two lung pathologists. The record originates from a study of immune evolution from preneoplasia to lung adenocarcinoma. Findings and limits, study-wide: Normal lung had highest clonality; later lesions appeared denser, more diverse. From normal lung to invasive adenocarcinoma, top clone frequencies appeared to decrease.

The CDR3 consists of 14 residues. From germline, CDR1 is SGDLS and CDR2 YYNGEE. Trimming took off 0 bases at V and 8 bases at J, with 12 bases between the two ends. This sequence joins TRBV9 and TRBJ2-1, with D perhaps TRBD1 (6 bases). Source material: FFPE adjacent normal lung tissue. This receptor was obtained from a person aged 65 to 85 with lung adenocarcinoma. The CDR3 region is CASSVGGQPHEQFF. For the CDR3, the DNA is TGTGCCAGCAGCGTAGGGGGGCAACCCCATGAGCAGTTCTTC.